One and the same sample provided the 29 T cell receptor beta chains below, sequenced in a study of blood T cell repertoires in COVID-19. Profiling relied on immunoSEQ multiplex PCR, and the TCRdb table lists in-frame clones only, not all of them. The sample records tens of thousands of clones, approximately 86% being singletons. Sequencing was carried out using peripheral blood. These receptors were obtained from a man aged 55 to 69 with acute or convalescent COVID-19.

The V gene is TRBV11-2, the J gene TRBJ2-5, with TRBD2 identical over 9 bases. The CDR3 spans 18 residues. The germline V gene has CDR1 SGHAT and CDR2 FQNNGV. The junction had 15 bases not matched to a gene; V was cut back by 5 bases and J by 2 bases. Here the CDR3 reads CASSLALAGASLQETQYF. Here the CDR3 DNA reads TGTGCCAGCAGCCTGGCCTTAGCGGGGGCCTCACTTCAAGAGACCCAGTACTTC.

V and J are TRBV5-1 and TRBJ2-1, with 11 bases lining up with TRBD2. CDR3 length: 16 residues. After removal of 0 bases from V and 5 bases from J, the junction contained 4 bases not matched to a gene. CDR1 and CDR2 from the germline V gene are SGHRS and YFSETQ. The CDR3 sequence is CASSLAPTSGDNEQFF. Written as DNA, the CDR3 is TGCGCCAGCAGCTTGGCCCCGACTAGCGGGGACAATGAGCAGTTCTTC.

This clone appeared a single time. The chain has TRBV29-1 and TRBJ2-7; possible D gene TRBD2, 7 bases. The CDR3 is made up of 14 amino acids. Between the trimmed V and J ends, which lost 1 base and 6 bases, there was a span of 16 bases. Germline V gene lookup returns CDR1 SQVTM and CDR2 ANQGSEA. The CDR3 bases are TGCAGCGTTGAAGGGACTAGAGGGGGTTCCGAGCAGTACTTC. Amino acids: CSVEGTRGGSEQYF.

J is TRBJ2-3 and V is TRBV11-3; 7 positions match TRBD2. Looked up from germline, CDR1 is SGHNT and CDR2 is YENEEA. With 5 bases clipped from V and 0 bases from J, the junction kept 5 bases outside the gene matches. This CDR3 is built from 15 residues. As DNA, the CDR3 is TGTGCCAGCAGCCTCGACGGGGGGAGCACAGATACGCAGTATTTT. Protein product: CASSLDGGSTDTQYF.

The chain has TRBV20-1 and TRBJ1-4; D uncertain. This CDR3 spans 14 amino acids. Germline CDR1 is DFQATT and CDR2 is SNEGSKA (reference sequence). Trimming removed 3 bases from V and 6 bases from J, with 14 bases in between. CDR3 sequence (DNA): TGCAGTGCTAGTCCGACTTCACTAGATGAAAAACTGTTTTTT. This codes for CSASPTSLDEKLFF.

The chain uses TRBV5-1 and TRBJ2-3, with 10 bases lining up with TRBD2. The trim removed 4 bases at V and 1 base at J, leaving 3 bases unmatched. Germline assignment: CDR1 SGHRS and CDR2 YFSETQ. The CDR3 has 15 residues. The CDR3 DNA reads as TGCGCCAGCAGCGGGACTAGCGTCGGCACAGATACGCAGTATTTT. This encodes CASSGTSVGTDTQYF.

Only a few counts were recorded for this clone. CDR3 region: CASSYRPDYYNSPLHF. The CDR3 DNA sequence: TGTGCCAGCAGCTACCGACCGGACTATTATAATTCACCCCTCCACTTT. The chain carries TRBV5-6 and TRBJ1-6; D is ambiguous. Germline-derived CDR1 and CDR2 are SGHDT and YYEEEE. The CDR3 runs 16 residues. Trimming stripped 3 bases from V and 4 bases from J, with 14 bases between.

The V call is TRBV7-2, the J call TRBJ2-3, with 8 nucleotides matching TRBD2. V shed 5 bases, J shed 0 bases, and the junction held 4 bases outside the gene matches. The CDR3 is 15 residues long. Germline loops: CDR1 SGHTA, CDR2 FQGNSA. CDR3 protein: CASSVSSGSTDTQYF. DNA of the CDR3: TGTGCCAGCAGCGTATCTAGCGGGAGCACAGATACGCAGTATTTT.

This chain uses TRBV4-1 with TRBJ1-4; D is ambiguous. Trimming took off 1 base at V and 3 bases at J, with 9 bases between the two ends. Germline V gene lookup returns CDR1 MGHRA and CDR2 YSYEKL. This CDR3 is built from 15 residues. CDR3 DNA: TGCGCCAGCAGCCAAGTGAGGATTTCTAATGAAAAACTGTTTTTT. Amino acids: CASSQVRISNEKLFF.

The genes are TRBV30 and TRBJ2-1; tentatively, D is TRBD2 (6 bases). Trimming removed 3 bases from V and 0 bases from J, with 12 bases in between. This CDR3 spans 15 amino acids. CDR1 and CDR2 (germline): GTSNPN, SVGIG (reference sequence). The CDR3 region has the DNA TGTGCCTGGAGGCCTAGCGTACCCTCCTACAATGAGCAGTTCTTC. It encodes CAWRPSVPSYNEQFF.

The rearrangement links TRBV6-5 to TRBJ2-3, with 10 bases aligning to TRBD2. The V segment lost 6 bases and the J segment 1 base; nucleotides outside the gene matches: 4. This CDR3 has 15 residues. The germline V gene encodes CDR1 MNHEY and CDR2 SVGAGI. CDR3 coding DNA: TGTGCCAGCAGCCAACTAGCGGGACGCACAGATACGCAGTATTTT. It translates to CASSQLAGRTDTQYF.

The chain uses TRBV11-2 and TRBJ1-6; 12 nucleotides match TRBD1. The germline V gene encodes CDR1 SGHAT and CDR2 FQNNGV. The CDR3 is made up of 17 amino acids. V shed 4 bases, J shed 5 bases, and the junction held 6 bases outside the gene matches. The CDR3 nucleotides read TGTGCCAGCAGCTACGGGACAGGGGGCGCGCATAATTCACCCCTCCACTTT. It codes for CASSYGTGGAHNSPLHF.

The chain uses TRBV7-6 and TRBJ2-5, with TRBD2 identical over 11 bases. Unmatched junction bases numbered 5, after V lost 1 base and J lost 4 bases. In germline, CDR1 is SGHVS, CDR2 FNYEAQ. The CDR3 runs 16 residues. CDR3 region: CASSLGLAGGSETQYF. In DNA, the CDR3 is TGTGCCAGCAGCTTAGGCCTAGCGGGGGGTTCAGAGACCCAGTACTTC.

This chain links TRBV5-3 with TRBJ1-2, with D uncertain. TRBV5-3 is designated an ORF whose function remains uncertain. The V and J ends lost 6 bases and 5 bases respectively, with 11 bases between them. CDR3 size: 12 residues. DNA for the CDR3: TGTGCCAGAAATAGCGCCCGTTATGGCTACACCTTC. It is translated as CARNSARYGYTF.

The CDR3 sequence is CASRKLASNTGELFF. The CDR3 bases are TGTGCCAGCAGAAAACTAGCGTCGAACACCGGGGAGCTGTTTTTT. The gene calls are TRBV27 and TRBJ2-2, with 7 positions matching TRBD2. Looked up from germline, CDR1 is MNHEY and CDR2 is SMNVEV (reference sequence). The CDR3 spans 15 residues. V lost 6 bases to trimming and J lost 0 bases; unmatched junction nucleotides: 4.

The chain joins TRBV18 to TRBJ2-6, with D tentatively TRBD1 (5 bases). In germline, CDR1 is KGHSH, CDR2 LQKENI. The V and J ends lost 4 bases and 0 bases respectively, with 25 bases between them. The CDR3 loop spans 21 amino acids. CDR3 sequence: CASSLRTPRQTVGSGANVLTF. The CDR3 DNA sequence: TGTGCCAGCTCACTGCGCACCCCCCGACAGACCGTAGGCTCTGGGGCCAACGTCCTGACTTTC.

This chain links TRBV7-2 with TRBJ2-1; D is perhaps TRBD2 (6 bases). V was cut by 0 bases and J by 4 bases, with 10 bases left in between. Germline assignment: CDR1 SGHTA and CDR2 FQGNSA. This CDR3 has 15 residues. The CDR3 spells CASSLAPGVYNEQFF. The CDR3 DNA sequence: TGTGCCAGCAGCTTAGCACCGGGAGTGTACAATGAGCAGTTCTTC.

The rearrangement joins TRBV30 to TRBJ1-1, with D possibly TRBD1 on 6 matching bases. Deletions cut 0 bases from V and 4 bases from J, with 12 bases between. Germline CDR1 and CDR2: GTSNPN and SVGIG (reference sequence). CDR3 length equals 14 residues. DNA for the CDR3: TGTGCCTGGAGTGTACGAACAGGGCTCACTGAAGCTTTCTTT. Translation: CAWSVRTGLTEAFF.

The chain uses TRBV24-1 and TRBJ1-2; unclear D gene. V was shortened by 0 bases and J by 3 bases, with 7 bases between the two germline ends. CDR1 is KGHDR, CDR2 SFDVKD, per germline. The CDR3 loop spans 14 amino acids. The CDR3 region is CATSDLWRDYGYTF. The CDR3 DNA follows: TGTGCCACCAGTGATTTGTGGAGGGACTATGGCTACACCTTC.

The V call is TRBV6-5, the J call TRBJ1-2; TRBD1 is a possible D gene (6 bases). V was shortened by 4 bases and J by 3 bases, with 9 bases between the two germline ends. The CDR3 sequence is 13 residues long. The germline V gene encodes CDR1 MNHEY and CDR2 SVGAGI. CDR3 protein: CASSSDSYYGYTF. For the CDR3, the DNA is TGTGCCAGCAGTTCGGACAGCTACTATGGCTACACCTTC.

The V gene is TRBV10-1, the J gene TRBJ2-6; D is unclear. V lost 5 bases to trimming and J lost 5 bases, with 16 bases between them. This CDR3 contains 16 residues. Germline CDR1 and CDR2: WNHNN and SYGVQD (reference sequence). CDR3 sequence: CASSIFAQSRANVLTF. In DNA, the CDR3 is TGCGCCAGCAGTATATTCGCACAAAGTCGGGCCAACGTCCTGACTTTC.

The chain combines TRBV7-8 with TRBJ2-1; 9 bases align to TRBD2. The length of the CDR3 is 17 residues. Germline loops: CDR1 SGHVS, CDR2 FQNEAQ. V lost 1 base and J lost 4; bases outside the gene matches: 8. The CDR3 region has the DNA TGTGCCAGCAGCTTAGAGGCTAGCGGGACCAGGTACAATGAGCAGTTCTTC. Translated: CASSLEASGTRYNEQFF.

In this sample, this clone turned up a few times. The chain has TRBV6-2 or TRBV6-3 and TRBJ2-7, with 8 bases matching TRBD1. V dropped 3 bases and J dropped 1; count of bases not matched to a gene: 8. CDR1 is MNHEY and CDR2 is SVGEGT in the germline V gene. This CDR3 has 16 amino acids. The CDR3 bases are TGTGCCAGCAGTTATCGGTGGACAGGGAGATCCTACGAGCAGTACTTC. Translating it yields CASSYRWTGRSYEQYF.

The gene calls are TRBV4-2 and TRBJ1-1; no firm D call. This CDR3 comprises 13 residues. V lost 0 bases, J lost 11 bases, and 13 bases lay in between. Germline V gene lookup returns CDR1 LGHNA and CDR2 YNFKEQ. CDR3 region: CASSQERRNGAFF. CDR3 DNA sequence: TGTGCCAGCAGCCAAGAGAGAAGGAACGGGGCTTTCTTT.

The CDR3: CASSPGQTNYGYTF. The CDR3 bases are TGTGCCAGCAGCCCGGGACAGACAAACTATGGCTACACCTTC. The chain is built from TRBV6-4 and TRBJ1-2, with 7 bases lining up with TRBD1. V was pared by 6 bases and J by 2 bases, with 6 bases of the junction left unmatched. CDR1 MRHNA and CDR2 SNTAGT come from the germline V gene. The CDR3 sequence is 14 residues long.

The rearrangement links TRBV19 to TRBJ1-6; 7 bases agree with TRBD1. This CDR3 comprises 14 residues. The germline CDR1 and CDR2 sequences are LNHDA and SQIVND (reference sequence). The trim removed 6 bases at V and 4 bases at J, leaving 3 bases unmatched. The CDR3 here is CASRGGQYNSPLHF. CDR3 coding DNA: TGTGCCAGTAGAGGGGGCCAGTATAATTCACCCCTCCACTTT.

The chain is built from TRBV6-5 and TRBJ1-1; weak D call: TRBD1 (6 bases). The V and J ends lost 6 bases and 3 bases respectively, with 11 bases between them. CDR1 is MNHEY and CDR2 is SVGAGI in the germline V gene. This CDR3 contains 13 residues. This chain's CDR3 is CASSKGDHTEAFF. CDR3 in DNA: TGTGCCAGCAGCAAGGGGGATCACACTGAAGCTTTCTTT.

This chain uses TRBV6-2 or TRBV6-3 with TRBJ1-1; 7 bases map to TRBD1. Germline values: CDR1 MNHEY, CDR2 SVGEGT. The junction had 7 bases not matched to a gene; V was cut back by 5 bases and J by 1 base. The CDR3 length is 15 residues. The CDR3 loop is CASSRTGLANTEAFF. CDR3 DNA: TGTGCCAGCAGTAGGACAGGACTTGCGAACACTGAAGCTTTCTTT.

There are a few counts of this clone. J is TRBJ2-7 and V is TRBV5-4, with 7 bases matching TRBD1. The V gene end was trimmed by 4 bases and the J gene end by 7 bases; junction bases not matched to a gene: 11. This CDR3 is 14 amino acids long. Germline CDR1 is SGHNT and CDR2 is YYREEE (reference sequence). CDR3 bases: TGTGCCAGCAGCCAACTGGTAGGGGGCGAAGAGCAGTACTTC. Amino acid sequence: CASSQLVGGEEQYF.